The entry below gives a single T cell receptor (beta chain) sequence along with its context. These data come from a study of radiotherapy plus CTLA-4 blockade in lung cancer. The CDR3 has 16 amino acids. Germline V gene sequence: CDR1 MNHEY, CDR2 SMNVEV (reference sequence). J gave up 1 base and V 1 base, and 3 bases lay outside the gene matches. Clones were read by immunoSEQ multiplex PCR, and TCRdb kept only the in-frame ones, dropping some. The sample holds some 49,000 clones; roughly 85% are singletons and the top ten take about 27%. Sequencing used peripheral blood, obtained from a patient treated with radiotherapy plus ipilimumab. The receptor was isolated from a human donor with non-small cell lung cancer whose response to radiotherapy plus ipilimumab could not be evaluated. This rearrangement joins TRBV27 to TRBJ2-5; TRBD1 agrees at 10 bases. CDR3 loop: CASSLWGQGFQETQYF. The CDR3 bases are TGTGCCAGCAGTTTATGGGGACAGGGGTTCCAAGAGACCCAGTACTTC.